The TCR beta chain described here comes from a study of response to subunit inactivated influenza vaccine. Via MiXCR, TCRdb re-called the RT-PCR reads, giving one row per CDR3 protein. The table has roughly 500,000 distinct CDR3 sequences, 20% to 25% seen once. The CDR3 spans 13 residues. V was shortened by 0 bases and J by 9 bases, with 9 bases between the two germline ends. Germline V gives CDR1 DFQATT, CDR2 SNEGSKA (reference sequence). In addition, the sample was reused for a study of T cells expressing NK-cell markers. As reported in that work: cDNA encoding TCR beta was synthesized via 5'RACE template switching incorporating UMIs. Cells sorted as CD3+CD56+NKG2C+, CD3+CD56+NKG2C- and CD3+CD56-NKG2C+ T cells supplied the TCR beta repertoires. The sequencing cohort of eight donors included seven HCMV-seropositive individuals and one seronegative individual. The CD3+CD56-NKG2C+ fraction of a handful of donors was likewise dominated by these clonotypes.

J is TRBJ1-6 and V is TRBV20-1; no clear D gene. The sample consisted of CD4+ T cells sorted from PBMCs, taken 11 to 12 days after vaccination. This receptor was identified in a man between 45 and 60 years old who received an inactivated influenza vaccine. The CDR3 protein is CSARDRSGSPLHF. The CDR3 DNA sequence: TGCAGTGCTAGAGACCGTTCAGGTTCACCCCTCCACTTT.